This passage covers 26 T cell receptor beta chains from one sample sequenced in a study of blood T cell repertoires in COVID-19. Assay: immunoSEQ multiplex PCR; the TCRdb copy retains only in-frame clones and omits some. The sample gives about 120,000 clones, roughly three quarters of which show up once; 30% to 45% is in the top ten. Sequenced material: peripheral blood. Every receptor here comes from a man aged 35 to 55 with active or convalescent COVID-19.

V and J are TRBV7-9 and TRBJ2-1; TRBD2 aligns across 11 bases. The V segment lost 1 base and the J segment 8 bases; nucleotides outside the gene matches: 7. Germline V gene sequence: CDR1 SEHNR, CDR2 FQNEAQ (reference sequence). The CDR3 has 16 residues. CDR3 sequence (DNA): TGTGCCAGCAGCTTAGTACTCCTAGCGGGGGGCGATGAGCAGTTCTTC. Its protein is CASSLVLLAGGDEQFF.

The V and J genes are TRBV30 and TRBJ1-1; D gene uncertain. CDR3 size: 15 residues. Trimming shortened V by 2 bases and J by 2 bases, and 15 bases separated the two germline ends. Germline values: CDR1 GTSNPN, CDR2 SVGIG (reference sequence). The CDR3 region has the DNA TGTGCCTGGAGTTTCATATTCGAGGGAAACACTGAAGCTTTCTTT. It codes for CAWSFIFEGNTEAFF.

The DNA of the CDR3 is TGTGCCAGCAGCCAACCTCCCACTTTCCGAGGGACAGCGAACACTGAAGCTTTCTTT. Protein product: CASSQPPTFRGTANTEAFF. This chain joins TRBV7-2 and TRBJ1-1; 7 nucleotides line up with TRBD1. V gave up 5 bases and J gave up 1 base; unmatched junction bases: 19. The CDR3 covers 19 residues. Germline CDR1 is SGHTA and CDR2 is FQGNSA.

This clone came up a few times. The gene calls are TRBV10-3 and TRBJ2-3; 15 bases are a match to TRBD2. The CDR3 runs to 16 residues. V was clipped by 4 bases and J by 3 bases; unmatched bases: 2. The germline V gene encodes CDR1 ENHRY and CDR2 SYGVKD. The CDR3 DNA follows: TGTGCCATCAGTGGGGGACTAGCGGGAGGTACAGATACGCAGTATTTT. Residues: CAISGGLAGGTDTQYF.

This chain uses TRBV19 with TRBJ1-4; TRBD1 aligns across 9 bases. CDR3 length: 14 amino acids. Germline V gene sequence: CDR1 LNHDA, CDR2 SQIVND (reference sequence). The V gene end was trimmed by 1 base and the J gene end by 8 bases; junction bases not matched to a gene: 2. The CDR3 DNA follows: TGTGCCAGTAGTATAGGACAGGGGGGCGAAAAACTGTTTTTT. It encodes CASSIGQGGEKLFF.

The rearrangement links TRBV6-1 to TRBJ2-7, with D perhaps TRBD1 (6 bases). CDR1 and CDR2 from the germline V gene are MNHNS and SASEGT. Trimming shortened V by 1 base and J by 6 bases, and 13 bases separated the two germline ends. The CDR3 covers 14 residues. The CDR3 region is CASSEVGSRGEQYF. As DNA, the CDR3 is TGTGCCAGCAGTGAAGTAGGTAGCAGGGGCGAGCAGTACTTC.

This chain joins TRBV2 and TRBJ2-1; the match to TRBD1 covers 7 bases. V lost 4 bases to trimming and J lost 4 bases; unmatched junction nucleotides: 10. Germline-derived CDR1 and CDR2 are SNHLY and FYNNEI. The CDR3 extends over 16 amino acids. The CDR3 sequence is CASSAGGQAKYNEQFF. In DNA form, the CDR3 reads TGTGCCAGCAGTGCTGGCGGACAGGCGAAATACAATGAGCAGTTCTTC.

The chain joins TRBV6-1 to TRBJ1-5, with D perhaps matching TRBD1 (5 bases). V was clipped by 5 bases and J by 6 bases, with 11 bases between them. The CDR3 spans 13 residues. Germline CDR1 reads MNHNS; CDR2 reads SASEGT. DNA of the CDR3: TGTGCCAGCAGTTCGACAGAAGCTCAGCCCCAGCATTTT. It specifies CASSSTEAQPQHF.

This clone was detected only a few times. The chain carries TRBV6-1 and TRBJ1-5; possibly TRBD1 for D (5 bases). Germline CDR1 is MNHNS and CDR2 is SASEGT. CDR3 length: 15 amino acids. Trimming removed 0 bases at V and 4 bases at J, with 10 bases between. CDR3: CASSEAPRANQPQHF. CDR3 coding DNA: TGTGCCAGCAGTGAAGCTCCCAGGGCGAATCAGCCCCAGCATTTT.

The chain uses TRBV24-1 and TRBJ2-7, with D tentatively TRBD1 (6 bases). V gave up 3 bases and J gave up 0 bases, with 17 bases separating them. Looked up from germline, CDR1 is KGHDR and CDR2 is SFDVKD. The CDR3 is 17 residues long. CDR3 bases: TGTGCCACCAGTGATGCCCCGGGACAACAAAACTCCTACGAGCAGTACTTC. As protein: CATSDAPGQQNSYEQYF.

The rearrangement links TRBV4-3 to TRBJ2-5; a weak D match, TRBD2 (5 bases). Germline V CDR1 and CDR2: LGHNA, YSLEER. This CDR3 contains 14 residues. V lost 0 bases and J lost 3, with 8 bases in between. The CDR3 spells CASSQDRGKETQYF. Here the CDR3 DNA reads TGCGCCAGCAGCCAAGATCGGGGAAAAGAGACCCAGTACTTC.

The V and J genes are TRBV7-2 and TRBJ2-7; TRBD1 agrees at 10 bases. CDR1 and CDR2 from the germline V gene are SGHTA and FQGNSA. This CDR3 contains 14 residues. Trimming at V came to 5 bases and at J to 6 bases, leaving 7 bases not matched to a gene. The CDR3 DNA reads TGTGCCAGCAGCCCCGGGACAGGGGTATCCGAGCAGTACTTC. This gives the protein CASSPGTGVSEQYF. The whole variable domain, filled in from reference TRBV7-2 and TRBJ2-7, reads GAGVSQSPSNKVTEKGKDVELRCDPISGHTALYWYRQSLGQGLEFLIYFQGNSAPDKSGLPSDRFSAERTGGSVSTLTIQRTQQEDSAVYLCASSPGTGVSEQYFGPGTRLTVT.

The chain joins TRBV9 to TRBJ2-4; 9 nucleotides align to TRBD1. The junction had 0 bases not matched to a gene; V was cut back by 0 bases and J by 8 bases. This CDR3 is 13 amino acids long. Germline assignment: CDR1 SGDLS and CDR2 YYNGEE. The CDR3 region is CASSVGQGDIQYF. Written as DNA, the CDR3 is TGTGCCAGCAGCGTAGGACAGGGGGACATTCAGTACTTC.

In its sample, this clone was seen a few times. For the CDR3, the DNA is TGTGCCAGCACGGGTGACTATGGCTACACCTTC. As protein: CASTGDYGYTF. V usage is TRBV6-6 and J usage is TRBJ1-2; D gene unclear. Germline CDR1 reads MNHNY; CDR2 reads SVGAGI (reference sequence). V was shortened by 7 bases and J by 3 bases, with 6 bases between the two germline ends. The CDR3 is 11 residues long.

This clone was seen just once. The chain uses TRBV19 and TRBJ1-3, with unresolved D. The CDR3 covers 14 residues. Germline CDR1 reads LNHDA; CDR2 reads SQIVND (reference sequence). Trimming stripped 3 bases from V and 4 bases from J, with 10 bases between. DNA for the CDR3: TGTGCCAGTAGTATTGGCCCACCGGGAAACACCATATATTTT. Protein: CASSIGPPGNTIYF.

V and J are TRBV9 and TRBJ2-1, with D perhaps matching TRBD1 (5 bases). V was cut by 4 bases and J by 1 base, with 12 bases left in between. Germline CDR1 reads SGDLS; CDR2 reads YYNGEE. The CDR3 contains 15 residues. The CDR3 protein is CASSRAGLSYNEQFF. The CDR3 coding sequence is TGTGCCAGCAGCCGGGCAGGGCTATCCTACAATGAGCAGTTCTTC.

In this sample, this clone turned up once. The chain joins TRBV5-6 to TRBJ2-3; no clear D gene. From germline, CDR1 is SGHDT and CDR2 YYEEEE. This CDR3 contains 11 residues. V gave up 3 bases and J gave up 6 bases, with 5 bases separating them. The CDR3 loop reads CASSSVDTQYF. Written as DNA, the CDR3 is TGTGCCAGCAGCTCAGTTGATACGCAGTATTTT.

In this sample, this clone turned up a few times. This chain uses TRBV5-6 with TRBJ1-4; D gene unclear. V was cut by 3 bases and J by 5 bases, with 11 bases left in between. Germline V lookup: CDR1 SGHDT, CDR2 YYEEEE. The CDR3 loop spans 14 amino acids. CDR3 residues: CASSSASGNEKLFF. The CDR3 DNA reads as TGTGCCAGCAGCTCGGCCTCGGGAAATGAAAAACTGTTTTTT.

The chain is built from TRBV6-6 and TRBJ2-5, with 15 bases fitting TRBD2. Germline values: CDR1 MNHNY, CDR2 SVGAGI (reference sequence). The CDR3 length is 15 residues. The trim removed 7 bases at V and 2 bases at J, leaving 2 bases unmatched. The CDR3 coding sequence is TGTGCCAGCACCGGACTAGCGGGGGGGCAAGAGACCCAGTACTTC. Translation gives CASTGLAGGQETQYF.

This chain connects TRBV6-2 or TRBV6-3 to TRBJ2-6, with a weak D call TRBD2 (5 bases). V was cut by 0 bases and J by 1 base, with 10 bases left in between. The CDR3 covers 17 residues. Germline CDR1 is MNHEY and CDR2 is SVGEGT. The CDR3: CASSYSVGGSGANVLTF. CDR3 sequence (DNA): TGTGCCAGCAGTTACTCTGTAGGAGGATCTGGGGCCAACGTCCTGACTTTC.

A note on this clone: At the DNA level, this CDR3 is encoded by other sequences in the same sample as well. The J gene is TRBJ2-5, the V gene TRBV5-1, with 7 positions matching TRBD1. Germline-derived CDR1 and CDR2 are SGHRS and YFSETQ. The CDR3 loop spans 13 amino acids. The trim removed 2 bases at V and 2 bases at J, leaving 0 bases unmatched. The CDR3 sequence: CASSLQGQETQYF. CDR3 DNA sequence: TGCGCCAGCAGCTTACAGGGGCAAGAGACCCAGTACTTC.

The V gene is TRBV19, the J gene TRBJ2-2, with 12 bases matching TRBD2. The germline V gene has CDR1 LNHDA and CDR2 SQIVND (reference sequence). CDR3 length: 16 residues. The ends lost 7 bases at V and 7 bases at J; junction bases unmatched: 10. This CDR3 is CASTLTSGRWIGELFF. The CDR3 coding sequence is TGTGCCAGTACCCTCACTAGCGGGAGGTGGATCGGGGAGCTGTTTTTT.

The chain has TRBV24-1 and TRBJ2-3; 12 nucleotides agree with TRBD2. The CDR3 is 16 amino acids. Germline CDR1 KGHDR, CDR2 SFDVKD. V was clipped by 4 bases and J by 4 bases; unmatched bases: 5. CDR3 DNA sequence: TGTGCCACCAGTGACCCGACTAGCGGGAGCTCAGATACGCAGTATTTT. Protein product: CATSDPTSGSSDTQYF.

This sequence joins TRBV5-1 and TRBJ1-2; 7 bases map to TRBD1. V dropped 0 bases and J dropped 6; count of bases not matched to a gene: 8. The CDR3 consists of 15 residues. The germline CDR1 and CDR2 sequences are SGHRS and YFSETQ. CDR3 amino acids: CASSLGGGETDGYTF. CDR3 DNA sequence: TGCGCCAGCAGCTTGGGAGGGGGCGAAACGGATGGCTACACCTTC.

At least ten counts were recorded for this clone. The chain employs TRBV28 and TRBJ1-1, with TRBD1 as a possible D gene (5 bases). The germline gives CDR1 MDHEN, CDR2 SYDVKM. The germline V and J ends were trimmed by 4 bases and 3 bases, with 21 bases remaining between them. The CDR3 has 17 residues. CDR3 amino acids: CASSSPRFGWGDTEAFF. Here the CDR3 DNA reads TGTGCCAGCAGTTCTCCCCGATTCGGGTGGGGGGACACTGAAGCTTTCTTT.

The genes are TRBV11-3 and TRBJ1-1; D may be TRBD1 (5 bases). Per germline, CDR1 SGHNT and CDR2 YENEEA. This CDR3 has 15 residues. V lost 0 bases to trimming and J lost 2 bases, with 10 bases between them. The CDR3, as DNA: TGTGCCAGCAGCTTAGAGGGCCAGGGAAACACTGAAGCTTTCTTT. This gives the protein CASSLEGQGNTEAFF.